The T cell receptor beta chain described here comes from a study of T-cell memory formation after mild COVID-19. The J segment lost 9 bases and the V segment lost 0 bases, leaving 5 bases of the junction unmatched. CDR1 and CDR2 from the germline V gene are MNHEY and SVGAGI. The CDR3 consists of 14 residues. Concerning this clonotype itself: As yet, its antigen is unknown.

TCRdb re-derived calls from the 5' RACE reads in MiXCR, one entry per CDR3 protein. The sample has fewer than 400,000 distinct CDR3 sequences, roughly 15% seen once. General study findings and limits: Largely, contracting CD4+ clones fell within CM and EM, and contracting CD8+ clones within EMRA. Some SARS-CoV-2-responding clones were already detected in memory before infection.

This rearrangement joins TRBV6-5 to TRBJ1-2, with 9 nucleotides matching TRBD1. The sequenced sample was PBMCs or a T cell subset sorted from them (not recorded which). This sequence was found in a man aged 18 to 30 who had mild COVID-19 (a few samples of this study predate the infection). Cell type and time point are not known. This CDR3 is CASSYSDRGGSYTF. The CDR3 DNA reads as TGTGCCAGCAGTTACTCGGACAGGGGCGGGAGCTACACCTTC.